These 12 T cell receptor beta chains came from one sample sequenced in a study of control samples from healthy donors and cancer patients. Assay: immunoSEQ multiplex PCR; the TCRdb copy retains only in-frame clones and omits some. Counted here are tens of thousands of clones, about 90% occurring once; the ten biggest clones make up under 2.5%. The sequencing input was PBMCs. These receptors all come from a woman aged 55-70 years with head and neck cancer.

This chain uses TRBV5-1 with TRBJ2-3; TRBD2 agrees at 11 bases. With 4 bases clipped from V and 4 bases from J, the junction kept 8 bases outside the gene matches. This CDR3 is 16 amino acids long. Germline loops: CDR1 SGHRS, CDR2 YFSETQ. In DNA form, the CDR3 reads TGCGCCAGCAGCCGTTATAGCGGGAGGGCCCCAGATACGCAGTATTTT. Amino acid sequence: CASSRYSGRAPDTQYF. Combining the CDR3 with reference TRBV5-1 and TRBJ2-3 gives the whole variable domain KAGVTQTPRYLIKTRGQQVTLSCSPISGHRSVSWYQQTPGQGLQFLFEYFSETQRNKGNFPGRFSGRQFSNSRSEMNVSTLELGDSALYLCASSRYSGRAPDTQYFGPGTRLTVL.

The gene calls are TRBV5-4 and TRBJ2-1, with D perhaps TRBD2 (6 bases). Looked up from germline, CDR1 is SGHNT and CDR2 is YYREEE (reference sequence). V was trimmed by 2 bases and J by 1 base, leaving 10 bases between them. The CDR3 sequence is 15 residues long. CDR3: CASSFGGGSYNEQFF. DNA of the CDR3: TGTGCCAGCAGCTTCGGGGGAGGATCCTACAATGAGCAGTTCTTC.

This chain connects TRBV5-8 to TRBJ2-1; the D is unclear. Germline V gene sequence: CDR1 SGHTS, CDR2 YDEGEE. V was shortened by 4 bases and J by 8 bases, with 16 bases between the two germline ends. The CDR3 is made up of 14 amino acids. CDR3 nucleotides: TGTGCCAGCAGCCTGTCGAATGTGGGGTATGAGCAGTTCTTC. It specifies CASSLSNVGYEQFF.

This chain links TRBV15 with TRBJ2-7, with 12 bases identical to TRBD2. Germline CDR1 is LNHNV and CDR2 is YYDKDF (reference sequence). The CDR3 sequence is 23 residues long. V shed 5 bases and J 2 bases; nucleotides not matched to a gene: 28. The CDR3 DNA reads TGTGCCACCAGCGCCACCCCGGACAGGGCCGGACTAGCGGGAATAAGTAAGGCCTACGAGCAGTACTTC. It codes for CATSATPDRAGLAGISKAYEQYF.

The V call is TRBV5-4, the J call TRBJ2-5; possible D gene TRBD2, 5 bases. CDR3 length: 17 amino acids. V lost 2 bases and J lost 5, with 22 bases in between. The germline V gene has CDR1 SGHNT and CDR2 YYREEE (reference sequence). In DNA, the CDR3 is TGTGCCAGCAGCTTTCCCCGCCCCGCACAGTCGGGGGAGACCCAGTACTTC. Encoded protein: CASSFPRPAQSGETQYF.

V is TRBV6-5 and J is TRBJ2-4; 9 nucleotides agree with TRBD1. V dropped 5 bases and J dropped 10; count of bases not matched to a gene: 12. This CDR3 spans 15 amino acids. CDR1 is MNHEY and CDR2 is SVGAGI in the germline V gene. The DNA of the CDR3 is TGTGCCAGCAGTCAAACCCCAGGGGACAGGGTAATTCAGTACTTC. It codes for CASSQTPGDRVIQYF.

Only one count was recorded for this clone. CDR3 bases: TGCAGTGCTAGTTCGCAGGGGGCAGGGTCGGATGGCTACACCTTC. Translated: CSASSQGAGSDGYTF. This chain connects TRBV20-1 to TRBJ1-2; the match to TRBD1 covers 8 bases. V shed 3 bases and J 6 bases; nucleotides not matched to a gene: 12. There are 15 residues in the CDR3. Germline lookup yields CDR1 DFQATT and CDR2 SNEGSKA (reference sequence).

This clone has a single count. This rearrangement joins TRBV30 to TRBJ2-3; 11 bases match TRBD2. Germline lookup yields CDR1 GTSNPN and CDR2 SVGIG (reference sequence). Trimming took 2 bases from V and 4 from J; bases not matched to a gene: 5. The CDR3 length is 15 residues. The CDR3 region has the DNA TGTGCCTGGAGTATACTAGCGGGAGAACCAGATACGCAGTATTTT. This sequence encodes CAWSILAGEPDTQYF.

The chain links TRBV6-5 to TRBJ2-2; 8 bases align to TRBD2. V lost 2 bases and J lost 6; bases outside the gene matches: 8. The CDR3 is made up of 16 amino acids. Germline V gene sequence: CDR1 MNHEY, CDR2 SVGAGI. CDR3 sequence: CASSYVSGSGSGELFF. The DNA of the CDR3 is TGTGCCAGCAGTTACGTAAGCGGGAGCGGGTCCGGGGAGCTGTTTTTT.

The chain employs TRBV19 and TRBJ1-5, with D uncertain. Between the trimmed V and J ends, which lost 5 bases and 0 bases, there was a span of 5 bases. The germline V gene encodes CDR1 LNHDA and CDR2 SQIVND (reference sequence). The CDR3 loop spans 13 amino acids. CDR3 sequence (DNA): TGTGCCAGTAGTCAGTCTAGCAATCAGCCCCAGCATTTT. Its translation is CASSQSSNQPQHF. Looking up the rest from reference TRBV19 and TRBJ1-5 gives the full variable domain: DGGITQSPKYLFRKEGQNVTLSCEQNLNHDAMYWYRQDPGQGLRLIYYSQIVNDFQKGDIAEGYSVSREKKESFPLTVTSAQKNPTAFYLCASSQSSNQPQHFGDGTRLSIL.

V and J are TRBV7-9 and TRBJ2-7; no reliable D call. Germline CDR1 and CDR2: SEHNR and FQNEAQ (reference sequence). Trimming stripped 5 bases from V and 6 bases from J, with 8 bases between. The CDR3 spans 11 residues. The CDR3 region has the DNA TGTGCCAGCAGCCTTAACTTCGAGCAGTACTTC. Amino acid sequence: CASSLNFEQYF.

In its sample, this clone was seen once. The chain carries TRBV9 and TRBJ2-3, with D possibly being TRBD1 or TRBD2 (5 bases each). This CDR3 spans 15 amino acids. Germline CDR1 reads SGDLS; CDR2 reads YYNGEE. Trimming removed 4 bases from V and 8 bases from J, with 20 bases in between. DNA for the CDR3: TGTGCCAGCAGCCTCACGGGCAGGGCAGAGGGTACGCAGTATTTT. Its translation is CASSLTGRAEGTQYF.